Below are 7 T cell receptor beta chains sequenced from a single sample in a study of regulatory T cells in long-lasting Graves disease. The time point denotes: newly diagnosed GD, antithyroid drugs for less than 3 months. Isolated PBMC RNA provided the starting material for the TCR library. Arm-PCR of CDR3 regions and iRepertoire HTBI primers were used to build TCR beta libraries. MiXCR was run by TCRdb on the multiplex PCR reads, yielding one entry per CDR3 protein. The data contain roughly 430,000 distinct CDR3 sequences, about 17% of them seen just once; the ten biggest clones take up roughly 10%. The same data also contributed to another study, on T cells in Graves' hyperthyroidism and ophthalmopathy.

Specimen: peripheral blood mononuclear cells (PBMCs), collected at new diagnosis, from a patient treated with antithyroid drugs. The receptors here all came from a young woman with Graves disease.

The chain joins TRBV7-9 to TRBJ1-6; D gene unclear. The CDR3 extends over 17 amino acids. Germline CDR1 reads SEHNR; CDR2 reads FQNEAQ (reference sequence). V lost 1 base and J 0 bases, leaving 10 bases between the germline ends. CDR3 in DNA: TGTGCCAGCAGCTTAGGCCAGAGGAGCTCCTATAATTCACCCCTCCACTTT. It specifies CASSLGQRSSYNSPLHF.

This clonotype was detected a few times. The chain combines TRBV10-3 with TRBJ2-7; D possibly matches TRBD1 or TRBD2 (6 bases each). CDR3 size: 12 residues. Germline loops: CDR1 ENHRY, CDR2 SYGVKD. The CDR3 sequence: CASGGTTYEQYF. In DNA form, the CDR3 reads TGTGCTAGTGGCGGGACAACCTACGAGCAGTACTTC.

This clonotype has a count of ten or more. The chain links TRBV7-9 to TRBJ2-7; D is unresolved. The ends were cut back, 1 base at V and 5 bases at J, with 15 bases in the middle. CDR3 size: 15 residues. Germline assignment: CDR1 SEHNR and CDR2 FQNEAQ (reference sequence). CDR3 residues: CASSLGGSWRDEQYF. For the CDR3, the DNA is TGTGCCAGCAGCTTAGGTGGCTCATGGCGTGACGAGCAGTACTTC.

In its sample, this clonotype was seen many times. The rearrangement links TRBV28 to TRBJ2-3; TRBD2 is a possible D gene (5 bases). Trimming took 4 bases from V and 3 from J, leaving 17 bases between them. Germline V gene lookup returns CDR1 MDHEN and CDR2 SYDVKM. This CDR3 is 16 amino acids long. The CDR3 coding sequence is TGTGCCAGCAGTTCCCCTCCAAATGAGGGAACAGATACGCAGTATTTT. It codes for CASSSPPNEGTDTQYF.

In regard to this clonotype: This may stem from a read error, because a much larger clone lies one nucleotide away. The chain couples TRBV10-3 to TRBJ1-1, with TRBD1 identical over 7 bases. Looked up from germline, CDR1 is ENHRY and CDR2 is SYGVKD. This CDR3 comprises 14 residues. CDR3 coding DNA: TGTGCCATCAGCCAGGGGGGGATGAACACTGAAACTTTCTTT. Translation gives CAISQGGMNTETFF.

At least ten counts were recorded for this clonotype. The rearrangement uses TRBV5-6 and TRBJ2-3; D gene uncertain. Germline V gene sequence: CDR1 SGHDT, CDR2 YYEEEE. The length of the CDR3 is 16 residues. With 0 bases removed from V and 4 bases from J, the gap between germline ends came to 15 bases. This chain's CDR3 is CASSLDIADLADTQYF. The CDR3 DNA reads as TGTGCCAGCAGCTTGGATATTGCGGATTTGGCAGATACGCAGTATTTT.

This clonotype has ten or more counts. The V and J genes are TRBV3-1 and TRBJ2-3; D is perhaps TRBD1 (6 bases). V shed 2 bases and J shed 9 bases, with 15 bases lying between them. This CDR3 is built from 14 residues. Germline V gives CDR1 LGHDT, CDR2 YNNKEL (reference sequence). CDR3 DNA sequence: TGTGCCAGCAGCCAAACGACAGGATGGGACACGCAGTATTTT. This gives the protein CASSQTTGWDTQYF.